Following are 26 T cell receptor beta chains from one sample sequenced in a study of cytomegalovirus exposure and HLA in healthy donors (dated by TCRdb to the late 2010s). Receptor libraries were prepared by the immunoSEQ multiplex PCR assay. The immuneACCESS repertoire file appears here via TCRdb, limited to in-frame rearrangements. These files lack a portion of the clones; in checked studies, under half of the deficit traces to unresolved V genes, and the cause of the others is not known. For this sample the table gives approximately 160,000 clones, of which about 85% were detected only once. The ten most abundant clones make up around 2.4% of the sample. Material: PBMCs. Receptors were obtained from a man in his thirties or forties in good health and CMV-seropositive.

The V and J genes are TRBV7-3 and TRBJ2-1, with 11 bases lining up with TRBD2. V lost 5 bases to trimming and J lost 5 bases; unmatched junction nucleotides: 5. This CDR3 is built from 15 residues. Germline-derived CDR1 and CDR2 are SGHTA and FQGTGA. Written as DNA, the CDR3 is TGTGCCAGCAGCGATTCTAGCGGGGGGAACAATGAGCAGTTCTTC. It translates to CASSDSSGGNNEQFF.

V and J are TRBV10-3 and TRBJ1-4, with 7 positions matching TRBD1. This CDR3 contains 14 residues. The J segment lost 2 bases and the V segment lost 8 bases, leaving 5 bases of the junction unmatched. CDR1 is ENHRY, CDR2 SYGVKD, per germline. The CDR3 spells CAIGRDSTNEKLFF. For the CDR3, the DNA is TGTGCCATCGGACGGGACAGCACTAATGAAAAACTGTTTTTT.

The chain employs TRBV27 and TRBJ2-3; 12 nucleotides align to TRBD2. This CDR3 has 17 residues. Germline CDR1 and CDR2: MNHEY and SMNVEV (reference sequence). V was clipped by 5 bases and J by 2 bases; unmatched bases: 8. CDR3 in amino acids: CASSPGLAGPFTDTQYF. CDR3 sequence (DNA): TGTGCCAGCAGTCCGGGACTAGCGGGCCCCTTCACAGATACGCAGTATTTT.

The chain employs TRBV5-1 and TRBJ2-7; perhaps TRBD1 as D (5 bases). The V gene's germline CDR1 is SGHRS and CDR2 YFSETQ. The CDR3 loop spans 15 amino acids. Trimming took 2 bases from V and 0 from J, leaving 12 bases between them. This CDR3 reads CASSFQGSTSYEQYF. CDR3 bases: TGCGCCAGCAGCTTTCAGGGCTCAACCTCCTACGAGCAGTACTTC.

This clone showed up just a few times. The rearrangement links TRBV7-3 to TRBJ2-6; a weak D match, TRBD2 (6 bases). Trimming took 2 bases from V and 0 from J, leaving 8 bases between them. The CDR3 length is 16 residues. CDR1 and CDR2 from the germline V gene are SGHTA and FQGTGA. The CDR3 DNA sequence: TGTGCCAGCAGCTTAGGCGGGGTCTCTGGGGCCAACGTCCTGACTTTC. Encoded protein: CASSLGGVSGANVLTF.

A single count supports this clone. The CDR3 here is CASSAQPRTGALNTEAFF. CDR3 nucleotides: TGCGCCAGCAGCGCCCAACCTAGGACAGGGGCCTTGAACACTGAAGCTTTCTTT. This chain joins TRBV5-1 and TRBJ1-1, with 9 bases aligning to TRBD1. This CDR3 spans 18 amino acids. Looked up from germline, CDR1 is SGHRS and CDR2 is YFSETQ. V trimming: 4 bases; J trimming: 0 bases; junction bases outside the gene matches: 13.

The rearrangement links TRBV10-3 to TRBJ2-1, with TRBD2 matching over 14 bases. Germline CDR1 is ENHRY and CDR2 is SYGVKD. This CDR3 region has 15 residues. The V and J ends lost 2 bases and 6 bases, in that order; junction bases with no gene match: 0. The CDR3 region is CAISEGLAGGNEQFF. CDR3 DNA: TGTGCCATCAGTGAGGGACTAGCGGGGGGCAATGAGCAGTTCTTC.

V and J are TRBV5-1 and TRBJ2-3; 14 nucleotides agree with TRBD2. The ends lost 3 bases at V and 10 bases at J; junction bases unmatched: 7. The CDR3 length is 15 residues. Germline V gives CDR1 SGHRS, CDR2 YFSETQ. This chain's CDR3 is CASSWTGTSGSAQYF. In nucleotides, the CDR3 is TGCGCCAGCAGCTGGACCGGGACTAGCGGGAGTGCGCAGTATTTT. The full variable domain, rest sourced from reference TRBV5-1 and TRBJ2-3, is KAGVTQTPRYLIKTRGQQVTLSCSPISGHRSVSWYQQTPGQGLQFLFEYFSETQRNKGNFPGRFSGRQFSNSRSEMNVSTLELGDSALYLCASSWTGTSGSAQYFGPGTRLTVL.

This chain joins TRBV27 and TRBJ2-5; TRBD1 might be the D (6 bases). CDR1 MNHEY and CDR2 SMNVEV come from the germline V gene (reference sequence). The CDR3 length is 15 residues. Trimming shortened V by 5 bases and J by 4 bases, and 17 bases separated the two germline ends. CDR3 sequence: CASSGGTGTRETQYF. In DNA, the CDR3 is TGTGCCAGCAGTGGGGGAACAGGGACGCGAGAGACCCAGTACTTC.

The rearrangement uses TRBV27 and TRBJ2-1; D gene uncertain. V lost 5 bases, J lost 1 base, and 9 bases lay in between. This CDR3 is 14 amino acids long. Germline loops: CDR1 MNHEY, CDR2 SMNVEV (reference sequence). The CDR3 reads CASSLTGSYNEQFF. CDR3 nucleotides: TGTGCCAGCAGTCTCACCGGGTCCTACAATGAGCAGTTCTTC.

The rearrangement uses TRBV13 and TRBJ2-2; possibly TRBD2 for D (7 bases). V gave up 5 bases and J gave up 6 bases, with 13 bases separating them. The germline gives CDR1 PRHDT, CDR2 FYEKMQ (reference sequence). CDR3 size: 14 residues. The CDR3 region is CASSGGAGAGELFF. CDR3 DNA: TGTGCCAGCAGCGGGGGGGCCGGGGCCGGGGAGCTGTTTTTT.

CDR3 DNA: TGTGCCAGCAGCTTGACAGAGGAGAATGAAAAACTGTTTTTT. Translation gives CASSLTEENEKLFF. The chain employs TRBV7-8 and TRBJ1-4, with D perhaps TRBD1 (5 bases). CDR1 and CDR2 (germline): SGHVS, FQNEAQ. Trimming left V 3 bases short and J 5 bases short, with 10 bases between. This CDR3 region has 14 residues.

The V and J genes are TRBV29-1 and TRBJ2-1; D call uncertain. The V gene lost 6 bases and the J gene lost 4 bases, with 4 bases spanning the gap. This CDR3 is 10 amino acids long. The germline CDR1 and CDR2 sequences are SQVTM and ANQGSEA. The CDR3 reads CSVSYNEQFF. The CDR3 DNA follows: TGCAGCGTCTCTTACAATGAGCAGTTCTTC.

This clone was seen only a few times. The chain combines TRBV18 with TRBJ1-6, with TRBD1 matching 10 bases. V was clipped by 6 bases and J by 6 bases; unmatched bases: 2. The length of the CDR3 is 14 residues. The germline CDR1 and CDR2 sequences are KGHSH and LQKENI. The CDR3 region is CASSGTGANSPLHF. The CDR3 nucleotides read TGTGCCAGCTCCGGGACAGGGGCTAATTCACCCCTCCACTTT. The full variable domain, with the rest looked up from reference TRBV18 and TRBJ1-6, is NAGVMQNPRHLVRRRGQEARLRCSPMKGHSHVYWYRQLPEEGLKFMVYLQKENIIDESGMPKERFSAEFPKEGPSILRIQQVVRGDSAAYFCASSGTGANSPLHFGNGTRLTVT.

The V and J genes are TRBV6-5 and TRBJ1-4, with D perhaps TRBD1 (6 bases). V dropped 7 bases and J dropped 7 bases, with 19 bases sitting between them. Germline V gene data show CDR1 as MNHEY and CDR2 as SVGAGI. The CDR3 sequence is 15 residues long. Here the CDR3 reads CASTRRRVGGEKLFF. CDR3 in DNA: TGTGCCAGCACCCGACGCCGCGTAGGGGGTGAAAAACTGTTTTTT.

The chain recombines TRBV10-3 with TRBJ1-5; 7 positions match TRBD1. The CDR3 runs to 14 residues. Germline V gives CDR1 ENHRY, CDR2 SYGVKD. The J segment lost 6 bases and the V segment lost 4 bases, leaving 6 bases of the junction unmatched. CDR3 sequence: CAISADGTVQPQHF. CDR3 sequence (DNA): TGTGCCATCAGTGCGGATGGGACAGTTCAGCCCCAGCATTTT.

The chain is built from TRBV6-5 and TRBJ2-4; D is ambiguous. This CDR3 is built from 15 residues. Germline loops: CDR1 MNHEY, CDR2 SVGAGI. The V and J ends lost 0 bases and 0 bases respectively, with 6 bases between them. The CDR3 coding sequence is TGTGCCAGCAGTTACTCCCAGAAAGCCAAAAACATTCAGTACTTC. Translated, it gives CASSYSQKAKNIQYF.

This chain joins TRBV6-6 and TRBJ1-1, with a weak D call TRBD1 (5 bases). The V end lost 6 bases, the J end lost 1 base, and 9 bases lay between the germline ends. Germline V gives CDR1 MNHNY, CDR2 SVGAGI (reference sequence). CDR3 length equals 13 residues. The CDR3 nucleotides are TGTGCCAGCAGCCTGGACACGAACACTGAAGCTTTCTTT. Its translation: CASSLDTNTEAFF.

The V gene is TRBV6-4, the J gene TRBJ1-1; D gene uncertain. Germline CDR1 and CDR2: MRHNA and SNTAGT. Trimming took 3 bases from V and 1 from J, leaving 6 bases between them. This CDR3 comprises 13 residues. CDR3 loop: CASSEQRNTEAFF. CDR3 DNA sequence: TGTGCCAGCAGTGAACAGAGGAACACTGAAGCTTTCTTT.

This clone occurred once. The chain uses TRBV4-1 and TRBJ1-6; a weak D match, TRBD1 (6 bases). The germline V gene encodes CDR1 MGHRA and CDR2 YSYEKL. The CDR3 runs 19 residues. Trimming took 0 bases from V and 0 from J, leaving 15 bases between them. The CDR3 here is CASSQDVRGLSSYNSPLHF. The CDR3 nucleotides are TGCGCCAGCAGCCAAGATGTCAGGGGCCTTAGCTCCTATAATTCACCCCTCCACTTT.

This chain uses TRBV6-5 with TRBJ1-5; no firm D call. The CDR3 is 12 residues long. The V end lost 6 bases, the J end lost 2 bases, and 5 bases lay between the germline ends. Germline loops: CDR1 MNHEY, CDR2 SVGAGI. This CDR3 reads CASSRGNQPQHF. The CDR3 region has the DNA TGTGCCAGCAGCCGCGGCAATCAGCCCCAGCATTTT.

The chain employs TRBV7-9 and TRBJ1-3; D possibly corresponds to TRBD1 (5 bases). Per the germline V gene, CDR1 is SEHNR and CDR2 is FQNEAQ (reference sequence). The CDR3 is 12 residues long. Trimming took 3 bases from V and 5 from J, leaving 5 bases between them. CDR3 nucleotides: TGTGCCAGCAGCTTGGACAGAAACACCATATATTTT. Translated, it gives CASSLDRNTIYF.

The chain combines TRBV29-1 with TRBJ2-3, with 7 nucleotides matching TRBD1. The V gene end was trimmed by 3 bases and the J gene end by 2 bases; junction bases not matched to a gene: 8. The V gene's germline CDR1 is SQVTM and CDR2 ANQGSEA. The CDR3 extends over 15 amino acids. The CDR3 here is CSVELQGSHTDTQYF. The CDR3 DNA is TGCAGCGTTGAGCTACAGGGGTCCCACACAGATACGCAGTATTTT.

This rearrangement joins TRBV7-2 to TRBJ1-4, with D uncertain. Germline lookup yields CDR1 SGHTA and CDR2 FQGNSA. The CDR3 covers 14 residues. Trimming took 5 bases from V and 2 from J, leaving 9 bases between them. The CDR3 coding sequence is TGTGCCAGCAGCCCGGTAGTGACTAATGAAAAACTGTTTTTT. It is translated as CASSPVVTNEKLFF.

The gene calls are TRBV9 and TRBJ2-2, with 8 bases fitting TRBD2. The CDR3 runs to 14 residues. J was trimmed by 7 bases and V by 3 bases; bases with no gene match: 5. The germline CDR1 and CDR2 sequences are SGDLS and YYNGEE. The CDR3 DNA is TGTGCCAGCAGCGGGACTAGCCGGGGCGGGGAGCTGTTTTTT. This encodes CASSGTSRGGELFF.

J is TRBJ1-4 and V is TRBV5-5; the match to TRBD1 covers 9 bases. The CDR3 length is 17 residues. Germline-derived CDR1 and CDR2 are SGHKS and YYEKEE (reference sequence). V dropped 0 bases and J dropped 5; count of bases not matched to a gene: 8. CDR3 loop: CASSLGPPGQGNEKLFF. The CDR3 DNA reads as TGTGCCAGCAGCTTGGGACCCCCGGGACAGGGCAATGAAAAACTGTTTTTT.